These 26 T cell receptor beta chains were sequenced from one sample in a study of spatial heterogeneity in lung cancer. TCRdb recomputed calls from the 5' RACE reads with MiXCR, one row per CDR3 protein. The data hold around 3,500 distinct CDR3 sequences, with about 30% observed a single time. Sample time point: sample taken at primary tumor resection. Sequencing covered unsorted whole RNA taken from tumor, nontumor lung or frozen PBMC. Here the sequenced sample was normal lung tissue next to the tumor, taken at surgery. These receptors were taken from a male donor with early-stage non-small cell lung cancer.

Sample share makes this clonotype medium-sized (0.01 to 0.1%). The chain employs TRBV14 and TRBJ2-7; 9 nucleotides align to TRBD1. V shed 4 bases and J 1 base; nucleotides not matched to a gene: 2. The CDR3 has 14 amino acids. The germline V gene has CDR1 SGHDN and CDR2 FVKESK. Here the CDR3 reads CASSLGQGSYEQYF. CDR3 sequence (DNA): TGTGCCAGCAGCCTTGGACAGGGGTCCTACGAGCAGTACTTC.

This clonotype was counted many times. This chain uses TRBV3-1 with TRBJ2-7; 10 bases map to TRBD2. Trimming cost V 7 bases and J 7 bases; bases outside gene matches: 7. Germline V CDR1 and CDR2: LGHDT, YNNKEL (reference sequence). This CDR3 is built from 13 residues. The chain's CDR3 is CASNSGRIGEQYF. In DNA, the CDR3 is TGTGCCAGCAATAGCGGGAGGATAGGGGAGCAGTACTTC.

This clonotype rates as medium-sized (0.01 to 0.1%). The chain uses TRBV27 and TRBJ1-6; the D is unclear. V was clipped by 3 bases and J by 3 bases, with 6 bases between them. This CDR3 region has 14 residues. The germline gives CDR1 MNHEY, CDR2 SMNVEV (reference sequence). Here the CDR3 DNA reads TGTGCCAGCAGTTTCTGGAACTATAATTCACCCCTCCACTTT. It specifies CASSFWNYNSPLHF.

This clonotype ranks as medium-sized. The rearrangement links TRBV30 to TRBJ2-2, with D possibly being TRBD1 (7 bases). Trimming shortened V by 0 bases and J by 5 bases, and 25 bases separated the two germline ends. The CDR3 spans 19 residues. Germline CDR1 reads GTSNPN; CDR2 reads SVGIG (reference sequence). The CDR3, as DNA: TGTGCCTGGAGTGTACGTCCTTGGGACAGCCGGACTAAAACCGGGGAGCTGTTTTTT. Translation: CAWSVRPWDSRTKTGELFF.

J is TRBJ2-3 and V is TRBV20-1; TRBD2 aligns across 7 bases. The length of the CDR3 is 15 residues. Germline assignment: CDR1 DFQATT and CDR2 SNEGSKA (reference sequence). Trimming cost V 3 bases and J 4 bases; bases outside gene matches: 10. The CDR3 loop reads CSARAGRAYPDTQYF. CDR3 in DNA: TGCAGTGCTAGGGCGGGGAGGGCCTACCCAGATACGCAGTATTTT.

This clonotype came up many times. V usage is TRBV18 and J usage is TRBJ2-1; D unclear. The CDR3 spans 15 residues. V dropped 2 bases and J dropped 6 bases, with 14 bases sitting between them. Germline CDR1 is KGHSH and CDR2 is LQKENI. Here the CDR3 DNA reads TGTGCCAGCTCACCAGGACCAGGAGACCTCAATGAGCAGTTCTTC. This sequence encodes CASSPGPGDLNEQFF.

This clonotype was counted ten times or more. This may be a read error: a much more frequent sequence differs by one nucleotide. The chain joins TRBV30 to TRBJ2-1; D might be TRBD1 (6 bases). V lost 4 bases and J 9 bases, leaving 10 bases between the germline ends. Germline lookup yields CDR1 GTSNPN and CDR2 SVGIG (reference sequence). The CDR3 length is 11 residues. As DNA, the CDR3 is TGTGCCTGGACCAGGGGCGGTGAGCAGTTCTTC. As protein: CAWTRGGEQFF.

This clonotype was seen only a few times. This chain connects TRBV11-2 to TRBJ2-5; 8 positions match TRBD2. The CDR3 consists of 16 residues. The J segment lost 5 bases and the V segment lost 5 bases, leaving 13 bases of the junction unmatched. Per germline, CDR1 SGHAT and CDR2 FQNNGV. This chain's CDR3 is CASSLQPGLVLETQYF. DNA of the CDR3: TGTGCCAGCAGCCTGCAACCGGGACTAGTATTGGAGACCCAGTACTTC. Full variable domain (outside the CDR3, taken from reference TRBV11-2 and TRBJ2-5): EAGVAQSPRYKIIEKRQSVAFWCNPISGHATLYWYQQILGQGPKLLIQFQNNGVVDDSQLPKDRFSAERLKGVDSTLKIQPAKLEDSAVYLCASSLQPGLVLETQYFGPGTRLLVL.

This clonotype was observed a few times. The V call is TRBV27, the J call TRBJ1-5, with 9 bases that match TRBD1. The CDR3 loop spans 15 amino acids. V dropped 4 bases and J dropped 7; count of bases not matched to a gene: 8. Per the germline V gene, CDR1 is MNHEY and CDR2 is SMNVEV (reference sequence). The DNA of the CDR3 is TGTGCCAGCAGTTCCGACAGGGGGATTTTCCAGCCCCAGCATTTT. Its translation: CASSSDRGIFQPQHF.

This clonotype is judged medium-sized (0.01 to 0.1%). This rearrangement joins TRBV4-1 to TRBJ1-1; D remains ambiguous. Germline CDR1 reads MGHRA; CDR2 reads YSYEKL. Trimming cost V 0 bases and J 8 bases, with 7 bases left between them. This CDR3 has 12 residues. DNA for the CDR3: TGCGCCAGCAGCCAAGATGGCAGGGAAGCTTTCTTT. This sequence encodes CASSQDGREAFF.

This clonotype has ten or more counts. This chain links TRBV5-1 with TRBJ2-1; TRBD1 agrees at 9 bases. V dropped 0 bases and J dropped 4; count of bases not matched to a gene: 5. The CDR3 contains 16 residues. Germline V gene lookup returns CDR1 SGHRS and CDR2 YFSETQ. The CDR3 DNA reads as TGCGCCAGCAGCTTGGGGTCGGGACAGGGTTACAATGAGCAGTTCTTC. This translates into CASSLGSGQGYNEQFF.

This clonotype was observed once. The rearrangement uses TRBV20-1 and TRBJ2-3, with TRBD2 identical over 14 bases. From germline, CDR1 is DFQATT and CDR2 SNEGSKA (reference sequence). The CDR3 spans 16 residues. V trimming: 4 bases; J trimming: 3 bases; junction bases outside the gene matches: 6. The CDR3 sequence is CSATGLAGGETDTQYF. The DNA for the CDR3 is TGCAGTGCTACTGGACTAGCGGGAGGAGAGACAGATACGCAGTATTTT.

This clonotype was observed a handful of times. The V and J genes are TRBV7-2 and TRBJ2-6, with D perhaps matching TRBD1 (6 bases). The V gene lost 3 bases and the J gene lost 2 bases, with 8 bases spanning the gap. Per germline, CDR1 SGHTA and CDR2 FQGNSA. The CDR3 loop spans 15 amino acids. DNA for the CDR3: TGTGCCAGCAGCTTTTCAGGGGCTGGGGCCAACGTCCTGACTTTC. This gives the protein CASSFSGAGANVLTF.

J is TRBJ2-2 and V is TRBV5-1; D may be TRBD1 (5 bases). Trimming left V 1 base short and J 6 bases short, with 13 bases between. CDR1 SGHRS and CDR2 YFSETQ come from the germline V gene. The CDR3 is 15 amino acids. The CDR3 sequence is CASSLLGRSAGELFF. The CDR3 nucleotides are TGCGCCAGCAGCTTGTTGGGGCGAAGTGCCGGGGAGCTGTTTTTT.

The CDR3 region is CASSQRGWTGVLGNQPQHF. Written as DNA, the CDR3 is TGTGCCAGCAGCCAGAGGGGGTGGACAGGGGTGTTGGGCAATCAGCCCCAGCATTTT. V is TRBV7-2 and J is TRBJ1-5, with TRBD1 matching over 9 bases. The V gene end was trimmed by 5 bases and the J gene end by 2 bases; junction bases not matched to a gene: 16. CDR1 and CDR2 (germline): SGHTA, FQGNSA. This CDR3 has 19 residues. The entire variable domain, with the rest obtained from reference TRBV7-2 and TRBJ1-5, is as follows: GAGVSQSPSNKVTEKGKDVELRCDPISGHTALYWYRQSLGQGLEFLIYFQGNSAPDKSGLPSDRFSAERTGGSVSTLTIQRTQQEDSAVYLCASSQRGWTGVLGNQPQHFGDGTRLSIL.

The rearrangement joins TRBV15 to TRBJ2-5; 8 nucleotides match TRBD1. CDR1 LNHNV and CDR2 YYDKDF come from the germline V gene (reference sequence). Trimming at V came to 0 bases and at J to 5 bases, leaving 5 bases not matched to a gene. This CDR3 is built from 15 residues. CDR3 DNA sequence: TGTGCCACCAGCAGAGATGGGGCAGGGGGCGAGACCCAGTACTTC. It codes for CATSRDGAGGETQYF.

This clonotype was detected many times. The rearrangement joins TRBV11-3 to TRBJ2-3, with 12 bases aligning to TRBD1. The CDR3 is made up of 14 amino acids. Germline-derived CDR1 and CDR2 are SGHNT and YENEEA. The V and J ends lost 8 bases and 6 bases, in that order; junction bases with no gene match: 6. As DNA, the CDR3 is TGTGCCAGCTCGGGACAGGGGGCACCCGATACGCAGTATTTT. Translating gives CASSGQGAPDTQYF.

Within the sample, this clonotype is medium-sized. CDR3 in amino acids: CASSYLGTSGEETQYF. DNA of the CDR3: TGTGCCAGCAGTTACCTCGGGACTAGCGGGGAAGAGACCCAGTACTTC. The genes are TRBV28 and TRBJ2-5; 13 bases agree with TRBD2. The CDR3 is made up of 16 amino acids. Germline trimming cut 4 bases from V and 3 bases from J; bases unmatched to any gene: 5. Germline-derived CDR1 and CDR2 are MDHEN and SYDVKM.

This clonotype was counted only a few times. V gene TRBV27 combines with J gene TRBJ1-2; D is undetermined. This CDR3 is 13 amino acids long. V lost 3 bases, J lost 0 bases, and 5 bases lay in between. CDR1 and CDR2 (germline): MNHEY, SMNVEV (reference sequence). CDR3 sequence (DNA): TGTGCCAGCAGTTTTGGGCCTAACTATGGCTACACCTTC. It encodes CASSFGPNYGYTF.

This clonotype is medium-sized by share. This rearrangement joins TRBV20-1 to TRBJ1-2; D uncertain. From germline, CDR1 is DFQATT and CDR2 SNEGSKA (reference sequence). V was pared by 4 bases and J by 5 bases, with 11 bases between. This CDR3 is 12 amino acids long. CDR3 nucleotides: TGCAGTGCTACTGGACTTTCTTATGGCTACACCTTC. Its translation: CSATGLSYGYTF.

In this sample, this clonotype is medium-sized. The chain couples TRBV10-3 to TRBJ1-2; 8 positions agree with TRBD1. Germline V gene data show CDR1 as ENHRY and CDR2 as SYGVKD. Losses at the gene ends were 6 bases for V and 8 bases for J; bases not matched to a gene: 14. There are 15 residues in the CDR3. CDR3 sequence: CAISDKTGQGEGYTF. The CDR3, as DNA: TGTGCCATCAGCGACAAAACCGGACAGGGAGAAGGCTACACCTTC.

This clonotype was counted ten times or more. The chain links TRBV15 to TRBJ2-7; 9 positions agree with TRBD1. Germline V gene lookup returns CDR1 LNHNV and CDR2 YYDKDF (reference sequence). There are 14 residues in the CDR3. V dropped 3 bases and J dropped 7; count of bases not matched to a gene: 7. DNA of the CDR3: TGTGCCACCAGCAGGGACAGGGGAGTGGGAGAGCAGTACGTC. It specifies CATSRDRGVGEQYV.

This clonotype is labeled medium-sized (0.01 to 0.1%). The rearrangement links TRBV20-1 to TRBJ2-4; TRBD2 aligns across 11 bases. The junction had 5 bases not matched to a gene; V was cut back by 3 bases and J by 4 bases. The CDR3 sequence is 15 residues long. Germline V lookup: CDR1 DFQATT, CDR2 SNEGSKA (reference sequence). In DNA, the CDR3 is TGCAGTGCTAGGTCCCTAGCGGGAGGAAAAAACATTCAGTACTTC. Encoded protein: CSARSLAGGKNIQYF.

The CDR3 reads CAWSTPDRTDTQYF. CDR3 DNA: TGTGCCTGGAGTACACCCGACAGAACAGATACGCAGTATTTT. This chain joins TRBV30 and TRBJ2-3; D is possibly TRBD1 (5 bases). In germline, CDR1 is GTSNPN, CDR2 SVGIG (reference sequence). The CDR3 is 14 amino acids. Between the trimmed V and J ends, which lost 2 bases and 3 bases, there was a span of 12 bases.

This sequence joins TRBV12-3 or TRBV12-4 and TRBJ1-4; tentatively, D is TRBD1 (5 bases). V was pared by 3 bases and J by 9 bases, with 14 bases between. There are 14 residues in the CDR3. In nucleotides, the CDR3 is TGTGCCAGCAGTTTCCGGCAGGGAGACAAAAAACTGTTTTTT. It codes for CASSFRQGDKKLFF.

This CDR3 reads CASAKNTEAFF. Here the CDR3 DNA reads TGTGCCAGCGCTAAGAACACTGAAGCTTTCTTT. The chain uses TRBV27 and TRBJ1-1; no reliable D call. The CDR3 is made up of 11 amino acids. Trimming removed 8 bases at V and 1 base at J, with 5 bases between. Germline assignment: CDR1 MNHEY and CDR2 SMNVEV (reference sequence).